This T cell receptor (beta chain) was documented in a study of regulatory T cells in long-lasting Graves disease. Study at large: With positive TSH receptor antibodies and over 5 years of antithyroid drugs, Graves' disease was considered persistent.

The study's findings and limits: The TCR repertoire of persistent Graves' patients was less diverse than that of newly diagnosed ones. The persistent group shared 2,700 or so public clonotypes, more than the approximately 970 shared by new patients.

This clonotype was detected ten times or more. Its cognate antigen is unknown. The TCR beta library used iRepertoire HTBI primers with Arm-PCR amplification of CDR3. TCRdb called the multiplex PCR reads again in MiXCR, with one record for every CDR3 protein. This sample has about 660,000 distinct CDR3 sequences, with approximately 29% found just once. As for time point: persistent/refractory GD, antithyroid drugs over 5 years with positive TRAb. RNA from PBMCs was the source of the TCR library. Diagnoses of Graves' disease were made by American Thyroid Association guidelines. This sequence originates from a female donor with Graves disease. Sequencing used peripheral blood mononuclear cells (PBMCs), obtained when the disease was refractory, from a patient treated with antithyroid drugs.

Here the CDR3 DNA reads TGTGCCAGCAGTTTCGCCCTGACAGGCAGGGGGACTGAAGCTTTCTTT. Encoded protein: CASSFALTGRGTEAFF. The genes are TRBV28 and TRBJ1-1, with 7 bases matching TRBD1. V lost 3 bases to trimming and J lost 5 bases; unmatched junction nucleotides: 12. The CDR3 is 16 amino acids. Germline V lookup: CDR1 MDHEN, CDR2 SYDVKM. Based on the CDR3 plus reference TRBV28 and TRBJ1-1, the full variable domain is DVKVTQSSRYLVKRTGEKVFLECVQDMDHENMFWYRQDPGLGLRLIYFSYDVKMKEKGDIPEGYSVSREKKERFSLILESASTNQTSMYLCASSFALTGRGTEAFFGQGTRLTVV.